This TCR beta chain was retrieved from a study of STAT5B mutations in CD4+ large granular lymphocyte leukemia. This was a survey-level run. Assay used: immunoSEQ multiplex PCR; TCRdb lists only in-frame clones, some missing. In the table there are tens of thousands of clones, approximately 80% of which are singletons. This CDR3 is built from 14 residues. V lost 4 bases to trimming and J lost 5 bases; unmatched junction nucleotides: 6. Germline values: CDR1 LNHDA, CDR2 SQIVND (reference sequence). The source is a human donor in good health. The J gene is TRBJ1-2, the V gene TRBV19, with 8 bases that match TRBD1. Sequencing used CD4+ T cells from blood buffy coats. The CDR3 nucleotides are TGTGCCAGTAGTAGAACAGGGGGGAATTATGGCTACACCTTC. Its protein product is CASSRTGGNYGYTF.